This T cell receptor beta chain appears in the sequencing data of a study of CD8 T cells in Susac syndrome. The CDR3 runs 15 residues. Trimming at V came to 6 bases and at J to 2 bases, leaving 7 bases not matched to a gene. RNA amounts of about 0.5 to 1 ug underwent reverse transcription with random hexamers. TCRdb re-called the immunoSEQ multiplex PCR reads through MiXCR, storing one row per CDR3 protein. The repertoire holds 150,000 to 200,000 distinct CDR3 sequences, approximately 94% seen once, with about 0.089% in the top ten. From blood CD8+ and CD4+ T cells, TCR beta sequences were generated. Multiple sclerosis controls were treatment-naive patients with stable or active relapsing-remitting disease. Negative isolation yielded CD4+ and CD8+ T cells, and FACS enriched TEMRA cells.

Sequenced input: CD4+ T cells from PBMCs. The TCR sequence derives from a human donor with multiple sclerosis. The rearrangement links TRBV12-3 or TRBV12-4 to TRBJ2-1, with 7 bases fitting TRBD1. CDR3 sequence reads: CASSPRDSPYNEQFF. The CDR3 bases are TGTGCCAGCAGCCCCCGGGACAGCCCCTACAATGAGCAGTTCTTC.